These 9 T cell receptor beta chains share one sample of origin, sequenced in a study of T-cell reconstitution after alpha-beta-depleted transplantation in children. The authors prepared the TCRbeta library with unique molecular identifiers. TCRdb ran MiXCR on the PCR reads and lists one entry per CDR3 protein. This sample yields 700,000 to 950,000 distinct CDR3 sequences, of which 15% to 20% are seen a single time; around 5.3% belongs to the top ten. Here the sequenced sample was PBMCs, mostly from graft donor cells, taken 360 days after TCRalphabeta/CD19-depleted stem cell transplant. The receptor set was obtained from a male patient younger than 18 who had a stem cell transplant for acute lymphoblastic leukemia, so the T cells may come from the graft donor.

CDR3: CASSPRGPYNTGELFF. CDR3 DNA sequence: TGTGCCAGCAGCCCCCGCGGACCTTATAACACCGGGGAGCTGTTTTTT. V usage is TRBV7-6 and J usage is TRBJ2-2; D is unclear. V was pared by 5 bases and J by 2 bases, with 15 bases between. There are 16 residues in the CDR3. Germline V gene sequence: CDR1 SGHVS, CDR2 FNYEAQ.

This clonotype was detected only a few times. The chain is built from TRBV7-9 and TRBJ1-1; D might be TRBD1 (5 bases). With 5 bases removed from V and 1 base from J, the gap between germline ends came to 11 bases. The germline V gene has CDR1 SEHNR and CDR2 FQNEAQ (reference sequence). The CDR3 spans 14 residues. CDR3 nucleotide sequence: TGTGCCAGCAGCACGCCCACAGGGAACACTGAAGCTTTCTTT. This gives the protein CASSTPTGNTEAFF.

This clonotype was recorded a few times. This chain uses TRBV12-3 or TRBV12-4 with TRBJ1-2, with a tentative D call TRBD1 (5 bases). The CDR3 spans 14 residues. Trimming removed 3 bases at V and 5 bases at J, with 13 bases between. The CDR3 DNA reads TGTGCCAGCAGTTTGTTCGGGGGGAGATATGGCTACACCTTC. It translates to CASSLFGGRYGYTF.

This clonotype was seen a handful of times. The CDR3 does not end in the conserved phenylalanine or tryptophan, so this is likely a read error. V usage is TRBV7-6 and J usage is TRBJ2-7, with 9 bases identical to TRBD2. This CDR3 comprises 15 residues. V lost 1 base and J lost 4; bases outside the gene matches: 5. Germline CDR1 SGHVS, CDR2 FNYEAQ. The CDR3 DNA reads as TGTGCCAGCAGCTTAGAGGTAGCGGGAGATTACGAGCAGTACTAC. Encoded protein: CASSLEVAGDYEQYY.

V is TRBV24-1 and J is TRBJ2-1; D is undetermined. Trimming removed 3 bases from V and 3 bases from J, with 8 bases in between. Germline V gene data show CDR1 as KGHDR and CDR2 as SFDVKD. The CDR3 runs 14 residues. The CDR3 region is CATSDPGHYNEQFF. CDR3 sequence (DNA): TGTGCCACCAGTGATCCCGGGCACTACAATGAGCAGTTCTTC.

The chain carries TRBV20-1 and TRBJ2-2; perhaps D is TRBD1 or TRBD2 (7 bases each). CDR1 and CDR2 from the germline V gene are DFQATT and SNEGSKA (reference sequence). The V end lost 1 base, the J end lost 1 base, and 13 bases lay between the germline ends. This CDR3 comprises 16 residues. The CDR3 DNA reads as TGCAGTGCTAGAGCAGGGGGGGTCAAGAACACCGGGGAGCTGTTTTTT. It translates to CSARAGGVKNTGELFF.

The CDR3 spells CASSDPRRNEQFF. The CDR3 DNA follows: TGTGCCAGCAGTGACCCTCGACGCAATGAGCAGTTCTTC. This chain uses TRBV25-1 with TRBJ2-1; D remains unclear. The CDR3 is 13 residues long. V lost 3 bases and J 6 bases, leaving 9 bases between the germline ends. The V gene's germline CDR1 is MGHDK and CDR2 SYGVNS.

This clonotype came up a few times. The V and J genes are TRBV5-1 and TRBJ2-7; D is undetermined. CDR3 length equals 18 residues. The germline CDR1 and CDR2 sequences are SGHRS and YFSETQ. V lost 0 bases and J lost 0, with 19 bases in between. The CDR3 sequence: CASSLASPPLWTSYEQYF. CDR3 nucleotide sequence: TGCGCCAGCAGCTTGGCTAGTCCGCCCTTATGGACCTCCTACGAGCAGTACTTC. Filled out from reference TRBV5-1 and TRBJ2-7, the complete variable domain reads KAGVTQTPRYLIKTRGQQVTLSCSPISGHRSVSWYQQTPGQGLQFLFEYFSETQRNKGNFPGRFSGRQFSNSRSEMNVSTLELGDSALYLCASSLASPPLWTSYEQYFGPGTRLTVT.

This clonotype appeared many times. V and J are TRBV20-1 and TRBJ1-5, with TRBD1 identical over 7 bases. V was clipped by 3 bases and J by 3 bases; unmatched bases: 5. The CDR3 runs to 14 residues. Germline-derived CDR1 and CDR2 are DFQATT and SNEGSKA (reference sequence). The CDR3 protein is CSASLDRDNQPQHF. CDR3 DNA: TGCAGTGCTAGTCTCGACAGGGACAATCAGCCCCAGCATTTT.